This T cell receptor beta chain derives from a study of T cells after yellow fever vaccination. This clonotype was counted a few times. Its antigen is currently unknown. CDR3 length: 12 residues. Trimming removed 8 bases at V and 8 bases at J, with 18 bases between. From germline, CDR1 is GTSNPN and CDR2 SVGIG (reference sequence). A single record per CDR3 protein comes from TCRdb applying MiXCR to the 5' RACE reads. This table holds 60,000 or so distinct CDR3 sequences, roughly 6.9% found once. Points from the study as a whole: Researchers report a weaker secondary response that nonetheless peaked faster, day 5 versus 15.

This sequence originates from a man aged 18 to 29 who received the YFV17D yellow fever vaccine. The genes are TRBV30 and TRBJ1-2; D unclear. Sequences were derived from CD8+ T cells sorted from PBMCs, sampled on the day of the first yellow fever vaccination. The CDR3: CAHRMDSKGYTF. In nucleotides, the CDR3 is TGTGCCCACCGGATGGACTCTAAAGGCTACACCTTC. The full variable domain, its missing parts supplied by reference TRBV30 and TRBJ1-2, is SQTIHQWPATLVQPVGSPLSLECTVEGTSNPNLYWYRQAAGRGLQLLFYSVGIGQISSEVPQNLSASRPQDRQFILSSKKLLLSDSGFYLCAHRMDSKGYTFGSGTRLTVV.